The 20 T cell receptor delta chains below all came from one sample that was sequenced in a study of Vδ1+ human thymocytes. Overall study findings and caveats: Highly polyclonal TRG and TRD repertoires with Gaussian CDR3 length distributions appeared in thymus.

Their target antigens are unknown. Sequences come from RNA converted to cDNA by reverse transcription. Pooled V-gene forward primers with one constant-region reverse primer generated the CDR3 amplicons by multiplex PCR. TCRdb ran CATT on the multiplex PCR reads. This sample carries about 73,000 delta-chain clones, around 34% of them seen once, and the ten largest clones take over 0.2%. What was sequenced was Vdelta1+ gamma-delta thymocytes from the thymus. The subset denotes: FACS-sorted CD3+ TCRalphabeta- TCRVdelta1+ TCRVdelta2- thymocytes. The receptors stem from a boy under three years old who had congenital heart surgery.

Notes on this clone: Relative to the germline gene, one junction end is altered; a read error may explain this. The chain is built from TRDV2 and TRDJ1; 12 bases line up with TRDD3. The length of the CDR3 is 17 residues. Germline CDR1 is GEAIGNYY and CDR2 is EKD. This chain's CDR3 is CACGTECWGIRYDKLIF. Written as DNA, the CDR3 is TGTGCCTGTGGCACCGAGTGCTGGGGGATACGGTACGATAAACTCATCTTT.

This chain joins TRDV1 and TRDJ1; 7 bases are a match to TRDD3. Per the germline V gene, CDR1 is TSWWSYY and CDR2 is QGS. This CDR3 region has 17 residues. The trim removed 1 base at V and 6 bases at J, leaving 14 bases unmatched. The CDR3 nucleotides read TGTGCTCTTGGGGAACGCAAGCGAGGGGGATCCCAGAATAAACTCATCTTT. It yields the protein CALGERKRGGSQNKLIF.

J is TRDJ1 and V is TRDV1; no firm D call. The CDR3 length is 14 residues. Looked up from germline, CDR1 is TSWWSYY and CDR2 is QGS. V gave up 8 bases and J gave up 0 bases, with 13 bases separating them. CDR3 DNA: TGTGCTCTTACGTGGGTTAGATACACCGATAAACTCATCTTT. It codes for CALTWVRYTDKLIF.

V usage is TRDV1 and J usage is TRDJ1; 8 positions agree with TRDD3. V was pared by 5 bases and J by 1 base, with 21 bases of the junction left unmatched. In germline, CDR1 is TSWWSYY, CDR2 QGS. The CDR3 extends over 20 amino acids. The CDR3 protein is CALGQFRSYGHWGFTDKLIF. In DNA form, the CDR3 reads TGTGCTCTTGGGCAATTCCGGTCCTACGGCCACTGGGGGTTCACCGATAAACTCATCTTT.

The chain joins TRDV1 to TRDJ1; TRDD3 matches 9 bases. The V gene's germline CDR1 is TSWWSYY and CDR2 QGS. CDR3 size: 18 residues. The V and J ends lost 3 bases and 2 bases, in that order; junction bases with no gene match: 13. This CDR3 is CALGDSPPWGIRTDKLIF. The CDR3 nucleotides read TGTGCTCTTGGGGACTCTCCTCCCTGGGGGATTCGTACCGATAAACTCATCTTT.

As to this clone: The DNA is omitted, as the CDR3 cannot be located on it reliably, and the CDR3 follows TCRdb's listing. The chain combines TRDV1 with TRDJ1; the table's D call, TRDD3, was not checked against the DNA. The CDR3 length is 23 residues, termini included. CDR1 is TSWWSYY, CDR2 QGS, per germline. The CDR3 loop reads CALAIFTSTTRTGGYVCTDKLIF.

The chain employs TRDV1 and TRDJ1; the match to TRDD3 covers 9 bases. The CDR3 sequence is 22 residues long. V was clipped by 0 bases and J by 2 bases; unmatched bases: 22. Germline-derived CDR1 and CDR2 are TSWWSYY and QGS. CDR3: CALGELSYWNRGIPPVTDKLIF. The CDR3 nucleotides are TGTGCTCTTGGGGAACTTTCCTACTGGAATCGGGGGATACCTCCAGTTACCGATAAACTCATCTTT.

The chain uses TRDV1 and TRDJ1; TRDD3 matches at 9 bases. Looked up from germline, CDR1 is TSWWSYY and CDR2 is QGS. The CDR3 runs 17 residues. With 1 base clipped from V and 0 bases from J, the junction kept 6 bases outside the gene matches. The CDR3 here is CALGEHGSGGYTDKLIF. The CDR3 DNA is TGTGCTCTTGGGGAACACGGGTCTGGGGGATACACCGATAAACTCATCTTT.

This sequence joins TRDV1 and TRDJ1; 9 positions agree with TRDD3. Germline V gene data show CDR1 as TSWWSYY and CDR2 as QGS. The CDR3 runs 21 residues. After removal of 4 bases from V and 8 bases from J, the junction contained 29 bases not matched to a gene. The CDR3: CALGVRGIPTVPGGLGPKLIF. The CDR3 region has the DNA TGTGCTCTTGGGGTGAGGGGTATTCCTACTGTACCTGGGGGATTAGGACCGAAACTCATCTTT.

This clone was counted a few times. V is TRDV1 and J is TRDJ1, with a weak D call TRDD3 (6 bases). CDR1 is TSWWSYY, CDR2 QGS, per germline. CDR3 length: 21 amino acids. Trimming stripped 1 base from V and 8 bases from J, with 35 bases between. The CDR3 loop reads CALGERKASSYHPSGDRKLIF. The DNA for the CDR3 is TGTGCTCTTGGGGAACGTAAAGCCTCATCGTATCATCCGTCTGGGGACCGCAAACTCATCTTT.

Only a few counts were recorded for this clone. The chain couples TRDV1 to TRDJ1; the D gene is possibly TRDD3 (10 bases). The CDR3 has 26 amino acids. The V gene lost 0 bases and the J gene lost 0 bases, with 41 bases spanning the gap. Germline V CDR1 and CDR2: TSWWSYY, QGS. This chain's CDR3 is CALGELRGINLPTEGDTRFNTDKLIF. CDR3 DNA sequence: TGTGCTCTTGGGGAACTTCGGGGAATCAACCTTCCTACGGAGGGGGATACGCGGTTCAACACCGATAAACTCATCTTT.

The V and J genes are TRDV1 and TRDJ1; a possible D gene is TRDD3 (8 bases). Trimming removed 4 bases at V and 2 bases at J, with 44 bases between. CDR3 length: 25 amino acids. Germline assignment: CDR1 TSWWSYY and CDR2 QGS. This CDR3 is CALGGPPFLRVGDRRRTISTDKLIF. CDR3 coding DNA: TGTGCTCTTGGGGGACCACCTTTCCTACGTGTGGGGGATCGGCGACGTACCATTTCGACCGATAAACTCATCTTT.

This clone has a handful of counts. V usage is TRDV1 and J usage is TRDJ1, with 13 bases lining up with TRDD3. The germline V gene has CDR1 TSWWSYY and CDR2 QGS. Trimming at V came to 2 bases and at J to 3 bases, leaving 12 bases not matched to a gene. The CDR3 totals 19 residues. CDR3 nucleotide sequence: TGTGCTCTTGGGGAAATTTCCCTTCTACTGGGGGATACGGCCGATAAACTCATCTTT. This gives the protein CALGEISLLLGDTADKLIF.

In its sample, this clone was seen once. Other DNA sequences within the sample encode an identical CDR3. The gene calls are TRDV1 and TRDJ1; D not certain. The length of the CDR3 is 16 residues. V dropped 0 bases and J dropped 0 bases, with 11 bases sitting between them. The V gene's germline CDR1 is TSWWSYY and CDR2 QGS. CDR3 sequence: CALGELRRGYTDKLIF. CDR3 DNA sequence: TGTGCTCTTGGGGAACTACGGCGTGGGTACACCGATAAACTCATCTTT.

The chain links TRDV1 to TRDJ1; 8 positions match TRDD3. Germline V gene sequence: CDR1 TSWWSYY, CDR2 QGS. J lost 0 bases, V lost 0 bases, and 12 bases had no gene match. This CDR3 region has 19 residues. CDR3: CALGELMQYWGFYTDKLIF. Written as DNA, the CDR3 is TGTGCTCTTGGGGAACTTATGCAGTACTGGGGGTTCTACACCGATAAACTCATCTTT.

The chain is built from TRDV1 and TRDJ1; 12 bases match TRDD3. Trimming cost V 3 bases and J 10 bases; bases outside gene matches: 15. The germline CDR1 and CDR2 sequences are TSWWSYY and QGS. CDR3 length: 17 amino acids. CDR3 sequence: CALGDFGERLGDTRLIF. CDR3 sequence (DNA): TGTGCTCTTGGGGACTTCGGTGAACGACTGGGGGATACACGACTCATCTTT.

This clone was observed a few times. The gene calls are TRDV1 and TRDJ1; 10 nucleotides align to TRDD3. The J segment lost 0 bases and the V segment lost 1 base, leaving 8 bases of the junction unmatched. Germline V gene data show CDR1 as TSWWSYY and CDR2 as QGS. The CDR3 is 18 residues long. CDR3: CALGEHELGDYYTDKLIF. As DNA, the CDR3 is TGTGCTCTTGGGGAACACGAACTGGGGGATTACTACACCGATAAACTCATCTTT.

The V call is TRDV1, the J call TRDJ1; 13 positions agree with TRDD3. V was pared by 5 bases and J by 4 bases, with 22 bases of the junction left unmatched. This CDR3 region has 21 residues. The germline V gene has CDR1 TSWWSYY and CDR2 QGS. The CDR3 is CALGKRQTGGYGRTRYDKLIF. CDR3 sequence (DNA): TGTGCTCTTGGGAAGAGGCAGACTGGGGGATACGGTCGCACACGGTACGATAAACTCATCTTT.

About this clone itself: A junction boundary mismatches the germline segment, possibly from a read error. This chain connects TRDV1 to TRDJ1, with 8 bases matching TRDD3. The CDR3 totals 19 residues. CDR1 and CDR2 from the germline V gene are TSWWSYY and QGS. The CDR3: CALGEGSVPTRGYFGRLIF. DNA of the CDR3: TGTGCTCTTGGGGAAGGATCAGTACCTACAAGGGGATACTTTGGCAGACTCATTTTT.

V gene TRDV1 combines with J gene TRDJ1, with D possibly being TRDD3 (6 bases). V was pared by 6 bases and J by 0 bases, with 29 bases between. CDR1 is TSWWSYY, CDR2 QGS, per germline. CDR3 size: 20 residues. The CDR3 spells CALGQTLGVIRVDYTDKLIF. The CDR3 DNA reads TGTGCTCTTGGACAGACTTTGGGTGTGATACGAGTCGACTACACCGATAAACTCATCTTT.